These T cell receptor beta chains were read from a single sample in a study of T-cell reconstitution after alpha-beta-depleted transplantation in children. Via MiXCR, TCRdb re-called the PCR reads, giving one row per CDR3 protein. The sample records some 300,000 distinct CDR3 sequences, 10% being singletons. The sequencing here drew on PBMCs from the stem cell graft donor, taken from the stem cell graft. The receptors were sampled from a human donor who donated a stem cell graft to a child with acute lymphoblastic leukemia. The CDR3 runs from the conserved cysteine through the conserved F or W. The D gene is left open where the match is weak. Only part of the rows carry a size: once, few, many, or a class if the clone is expanded.

v_call	clone_size	j_call	d_call	cdr3_nt	cdr3_aa
TRBV2	few	TRBJ1-2	NA	TGTGCCAGCAGTGCTCAGTCGGCTCGAAACAACTATGGCTACACCTTC	CASSAQSARNNYGYTF
TRBV4-1	many	TRBJ2-3	TRBD2	TGCGCCAGCAGCCATGGGACTAGCTTTGTAGATACGCAGTATTTT	CASSHGTSFVDTQYF
TRBV7-9	many	TRBJ2-3	NA	TGTGCCAGCAGCCCTACAGGGAAAGATACGCAGTATTTT	CASSPTGKDTQYF
TRBV20-1	NA	TRBJ2-1	TRBD2	TGCAGTGCTAGAGATCCCCACACTAGCGCCTCCTACAATGAGCAGTTCTTC	CSARDPHTSASYNEQFF
TRBV6-5	many	TRBJ2-5	NA	TGTGCCAGCAGTTACTCGATGATGAACCAAGAGACCCAGTACTTC	CASSYSMMNQETQYF
TRBV5-1	few	TRBJ1-1	NA	TGCGCCAGCACCCTCGAGGGCACTGAAGCTTTCTTT	CASTLEGTEAFF
TRBV6-1	few	TRBJ1-3	TRBD1	TGTGCCAGCAGCCAGGGACAGAGCTCTGGAAACACCATATATTTT	CASSQGQSSGNTIYF
TRBV7-9	few	TRBJ2-1	NA	TGTGCCAGCAGCATAGAGGTACGGCCGAGCTCCTACAATGAGCAGTTCTTC	CASSIEVRPSSYNEQFF
TRBV6-1	few	TRBJ2-7	NA	TGTGCCAGCAGTGAAAGGTGGCCTAGAACCTACGAGCAGTACTTC	CASSERWPRTYEQYF
TRBV5-5	many	TRBJ2-2	NA	TGTGCCAGCAGCTTGGCGGCTAGCTGGACCGGGGAGCTGTTTTTT	CASSLAASWTGELFF
TRBV7-9	many	TRBJ2-1	NA	TGTGCCAGCAGTTTCTCTCCCCTGTGGGGGAATGAGCAGTTCTTC	CASSFSPLWGNEQFF
TRBV19	NA	TRBJ2-6	NA	TGTGCCAGTAGTATAGATGTTGTATCTGGGGCCAACGTCCTGACTTTC	CASSIDVVSGANVLTF
TRBV11-1	few	TRBJ2-6	NA	TGTGCCAGCAGCCCCCCTCTGAACAGGGCTGCTGGGGCCAACGTCCTGACTTTC	CASSPPLNRAAGANVLTF
TRBV27	few	TRBJ2-3	TRBD1	TGTGCCAGCAGTTCGGGACAGGGTTTTACAGATACGCAGTATTTT	CASSSGQGFTDTQYF
TRBV19	NA	TRBJ2-7	TRBD1	TGTGCCAGTAGTGGGCCCACAGGGGTCTACGAGCAGTACTTC	CASSGPTGVYEQYF
TRBV7-2	many	TRBJ2-1	TRBD1	TGTGCCAGCAGCCGGGACAGGGGAGGTTGGGAGGAGCAGTTCTTC	CASSRDRGGWEEQFF
TRBV7-6	few	TRBJ2-3	NA	TGTGCCAGCACCCTAGGGGTTCCCACTAGCACAGATACGCAGTATTTT	CASTLGVPTSTDTQYF
TRBV10-3	few	TRBJ2-7	TRBD1	TGTGCCATCGGACAGGGGACCTACGAGCAGTACTTC	CAIGQGTYEQYF
TRBV5-5	many	TRBJ2-7	NA	TGTGCCAGCAGCTTGGCTTGGGCAGACTACGAGCAGTACTTC	CASSLAWADYEQYF
TRBV5-1	few	TRBJ1-4	NA	TGCGCCAGCAGCCGCGTCAGTAGGAGTGATGAAAAACTGTTTTTT	CASSRVSRSDEKLFF
TRBV19	NA	TRBJ1-1	NA	TGTGCCAGTAGTCCCCCTCTGGTGAACACTGAAGCTTTCTTT	CASSPPLVNTEAFF
TRBV29-1	NA	TRBJ2-7	NA	TGCAGCGTTGATTCCGGGAGCTACCCCTACGAGCAGTACTTC	CSVDSGSYPYEQYF
TRBV5-6	NA	TRBJ2-5	TRBD1	TGTGCCAGCAGCTTGTGGTTAGCAGGGGGAGAGACCCAGTACTTC	CASSLWLAGGETQYF
TRBV12-5	few	TRBJ2-3	TRBD1	TGTGCTAGTGGTTTGGGACAGGGGGCTGGAGATACGCAGTATTTT	CASGLGQGAGDTQYF
TRBV28	many	TRBJ2-1	TRBD2	TGTGCCAGCAGTTCCCCGGGGGGGGAGCAGTTCTTC	CASSSPGGEQFF
TRBV28	NA	TRBJ2-3	TRBD2	TGTGCCAGCAGTTTTAGGGGGACTAGCATCACAGATACGCAGTATTTT	CASSFRGTSITDTQYF
TRBV5-6	many	TRBJ2-2	NA	TGTGCCAGCAGCTTGGACCCCCGGGAGCTGTTTTTT	CASSLDPRELFF
TRBV4-3	NA	TRBJ2-7	NA	TGCGCCAGCAGCCAAGTATTTGTCAGGAGCAGGGAAGGGTCCGAGCAGTACTTC	CASSQVFVRSREGSEQYF
TRBV29-1	NA	TRBJ1-3	NA	TGCAGCGTAGGACATCCTGGGGACACCATATATTTT	CSVGHPGDTIYF
TRBV7-3	few	TRBJ2-2	NA	TGTGCCAGCAGCCCCACTAGGGACACCGGGGAGCTGTTTTTT	CASSPTRDTGELFF
TRBV27	NA	TRBJ2-1	NA	TGTGCCAGCAGTGACTTGGCGGGAAGGTTGGATGAGCAGTTCTTC	CASSDLAGRLDEQFF
TRBV10-3	few	TRBJ1-1	NA	TGTGCAGTACAGGGAGGCACTGAAGCTTTCTTT	CAVQGGTEAFF
TRBV20-1	few	TRBJ2-3	NA	TGCAGTGCTAATAACAGGGAGGGCACAGATACGCAGTATTTT	CSANNREGTDTQYF
TRBV5-6	NA	TRBJ2-3	NA	TGTGCCAGCAGCTTGGATCGGCTACTTCTGTCCCCGGATACGCAGTATTTT	CASSLDRLLLSPDTQYF
TRBV11-3	NA	TRBJ2-1	NA	TGTGCCAGCAGCTTAGGCGGGATAACGCTCAATGAGCAGTTCTTC	CASSLGGITLNEQFF
TRBV7-2	NA	TRBJ2-5	TRBD2	TGTGCCAGCAGCTTAGCGGTTCTAGCGGGGCAAGCTTGGGAGACCCAGTACTTC	CASSLAVLAGQAWETQYF
TRBV27	NA	TRBJ2-7	NA	TGTGCCAGCAGTCCGTTAGGAGGGACGAAGTGGTACGAGCAGTACTTC	CASSPLGGTKWYEQYF
TRBV18	NA	TRBJ2-1	NA	TGTGCCAGCTTGGCTAGCTCAGACAATGAGCAGTTCTTC	CASLASSDNEQFF
TRBV7-2	NA	TRBJ2-1	NA	TGTGCCAGCAGCCGAGAAGCAGATATCAATGAGCAGTTCTTC	CASSREADINEQFF
TRBV5-1	many	TRBJ1-1	NA	TGCGCCAGCAGCACAACCGGGGCCGGGAACACTGAAGCTTTCTTT	CASSTTGAGNTEAFF
TRBV5-1	few	TRBJ1-4	NA	TGCGCCAGCAGCTTGGCCCCGATAGGGGGTGGAGAAAAACTGTTTTTT	CASSLAPIGGGEKLFF
TRBV4-2	NA	TRBJ2-1	TRBD2	TGTGCCAGCAGCCAAGATTTGGCGGGAGATTCCTACAATGAGCAGTTCTTC	CASSQDLAGDSYNEQFF
TRBV6-1	few	TRBJ2-7	NA	TGTGCCAGCGGTCTGAGAGGTCAAAATCGTCTTGTCGAGCAGTACTTC	CASGLRGQNRLVEQYF
TRBV7-8	NA	TRBJ2-1	TRBD2	TGTGCCAGCAGCTCCTGGACTGGCGGGAGTGAGAATGAGCAGTTCTTC	CASSSWTGGSENEQFF
TRBV11-2	few	TRBJ2-7	TRBD2	TGTGCCAGCAGGTCTCTAGCGGTCTCCTACGAGCAGTACTTC	CASRSLAVSYEQYF
TRBV12-3/TRBV12-4	NA	TRBJ2-3	NA	TGTGCCAGCAGTTTGACGGAATCAGATACGCAGTATTTT	CASSLTESDTQYF
TRBV19	few	TRBJ1-6	TRBD1	TGTGCCAGTAACAGGGACAGGGGTAATTCACCCCTCCACTTT	CASNRDRGNSPLHF
TRBV5-1	many	TRBJ2-1	NA	TGCGCCAGCAGCTTGGATTCGGGAATCTACAATGAGCAGTTCTTC	CASSLDSGIYNEQFF
TRBV7-8	NA	TRBJ2-3	TRBD2	TGTGCCAGCAGCCTCCTCGCTAGCGGGGGGACAGATACGCAGTATTTT	CASSLLASGGTDTQYF
TRBV20-1	many	TRBJ2-2	NA	TGCAGTGCTAGAGGGCAGGCCCTCTACACCGGGGAGCTGTTTTTT	CSARGQALYTGELFF
TRBV4-3	few	TRBJ2-7	TRBD2	TGCGCCAGCAGCCAAGGACTAGCGAGTAGTGACGAGCAGTACTTC	CASSQGLASSDEQYF
TRBV3-1	many	TRBJ1-1	NA	TGTGCCAGCAGCCAAGATTGGGGGTTATCTGCTGAAGCTTTCTTT	CASSQDWGLSAEAFF